This T cell receptor (beta chain) was captured by sequencing in a study of PD-L1 blockade in urothelial cancer (dated by TCRdb to about 2017). As for the study more broadly: All patients started therapy around 2014 and received atezolizumab 1,200 mg intravenously every 3 weeks. About nine tenths of the roughly 29 patients were males with bladder-origin urothelial cancer, and about 65% of the roughly 30 reported a prior smoking history. An ECOG performance status of 0 or 1 was recorded for the patients, and 0 to 3 prior chemotherapy regimens had been received by the patients. Blood samples were analyzed 3 weeks after the start of treatment (second dose) and 6 weeks after the start of treatment. A median of about 150,000 T cells and some 84,000 unique TCRs was obtained from blood samples, and a median clonality of approximately 0.08 was observed. The study, an exploratory multi-omic analysis, examined somatic, immune and clinical correlates of response to PD-L1 blockade with atezolizumab in urothelial cancer. Pretreatment tumor samples, along with matched peripheral blood collected serially before and after atezolizumab treatment, underwent TCR sequencing. Durable clinical benefit was defined as progression-free survival longer than 6 months, and TCR features were also tested against progression-free and overall survival. In the same patients who had TCR sequencing, pretreatment tumors also underwent whole exome sequencing and RNA sequencing. About 10 patients achieved durable clinical benefit and approximately 20 did not. Approximately 30 patients had pretreatment blood TCR-seq, about 25 had at least one posttreatment blood collection, and about 25 had tumor TCR-seq.

Synthetic TCR analog templates were spiked into each PCR so that absolute template abundance could be estimated from read counts. TCRbeta CDR3 regions were amplified from genomic DNA with bias-controlled V and J gene primers using the immunoSEQ assay. Sequencing of rearranged TCRbeta segments was performed at approximately 20X coverage. The authors' analysis ran thus. Clustering was used to correct sequencing errors, and CDR3s were annotated against IMGT to assign V, D and J genes. Out-of-frame and stop-codon sequences were excluded, and only productive TCRbeta rearrangements were used in downstream analyses. Clonality was calculated as one minus the Shannon entropy normalized by the log of the number of unique productive sequences. Clones differing between time points or between blood and tumor were identified by Fisher's exact test with Benjamini-Hochberg correction at adjusted p below 0.01. TCRdb took this table from immuneACCESS and kept in-frame rearrangements with V and J called. Such tables lack part of the clones; where checked against another copy, unresolved V genes explain under half of the gap, and the rest is unexplained. The V and J calls and clone size were taken over from that table, and D and trimming were inferred from the DNA. This sample is represented by 55,000 or so clones; approximately 87% of them were singletons. The ten largest clones add up to 5% to 7.5% of the sample.

The cohort comprised around 31 patients with locally advanced or metastatic urothelial carcinoma treated at Memorial Sloan Kettering on a trial protocol. Peripheral blood mononuclear cells were collected from each patient pretreatment and during treatment, giving between 1 and 8 total time points per patient. The Qiagen DNeasy Blood extraction kit was used to purify genomic DNA from total PBMCs and tumor samples. PBMCs were collected pretreatment and during treatment, and were isolated and stored as previously described. Its CDR3 holds 16 amino acids, cysteine through phenylalanine. The retained sequence is limited to the CDR3, 48 bases, with the frame set at the first base. As encoded in the germline V gene (reference sequence), CDR1 is LNHDA while CDR2 is SQIVND. Trimming takes 5 bases off V and 5 bases off J; junction bases not matched to a gene: 14. Overall study results and their limits: Because the sample size was small (n ≈ 30) and many exploratory analyses were performed, the results are intended to be hypothesis-generating. Greater expansion of tumor-associated TCR clones in peripheral blood 3 weeks after the start of treatment was observed in patients with durable benefit (n of about 21, p = 0.022). A pretreatment peripheral blood TCR clonality below the median was linked to improved progression-free and overall survival.

Remarks on this clone: Its recognized antigen is unknown. Base qualities are missing; no much larger clone stands one base away.

The receptor was isolated from a middle-aged man with urothelial cancer. The sample here was PBMCs, taken around atezolizumab (anti-PD-L1) treatment. The chain links TRBV19 with TRBJ2-7, with 8 bases aligning to TRBD1. The DNA sequence is as follows: TGTGCCAGTAGTGGGATGGCGGCAGGGGGCTTGGACGAGCAGTACTTC. Its translation reads: CASSGMAAGGLDEQYF.